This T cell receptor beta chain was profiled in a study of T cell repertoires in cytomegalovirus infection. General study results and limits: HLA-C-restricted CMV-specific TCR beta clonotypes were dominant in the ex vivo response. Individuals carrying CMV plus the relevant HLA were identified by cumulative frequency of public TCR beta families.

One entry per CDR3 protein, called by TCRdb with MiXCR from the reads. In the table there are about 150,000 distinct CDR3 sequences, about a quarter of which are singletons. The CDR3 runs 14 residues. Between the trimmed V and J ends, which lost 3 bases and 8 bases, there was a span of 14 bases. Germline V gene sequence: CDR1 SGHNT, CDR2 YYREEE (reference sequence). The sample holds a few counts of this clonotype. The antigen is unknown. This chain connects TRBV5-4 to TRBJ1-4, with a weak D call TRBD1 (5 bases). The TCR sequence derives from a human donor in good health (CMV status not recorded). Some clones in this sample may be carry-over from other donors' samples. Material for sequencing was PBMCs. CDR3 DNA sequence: TGTGCCAGCAGCTCACAGGACTTGGGCGAAAAACTGTTTTTT. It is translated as CASSSQDLGEKLFF.